This TCR beta chain was recorded in a study of cytomegalovirus exposure and HLA in healthy donors. Study information: Unique TCRs numbering about 87 million, obtained from HLA-typed donors, made up an early data release. Overall study findings and caveats: Later work found most CMV-associated TCR beta chains apparently HLA-restricted.

The CDR3 loop spans 16 amino acids. V was pared by 6 bases and J by 2 bases, with 10 bases of the junction left unmatched. The germline gives CDR1 MNHNY, CDR2 SVGAGI (reference sequence). Researchers ran the PCR with 60 Vbeta and 13 Jbeta primers. Sequenced by immunoSEQ multiplex PCR; TCRdb stores in-frame clones only, minus some. The sample contains 100,000 to 150,000 clones, approximately 72% of which appear only once. Note on this clone: Its antigen is unknown.

The TCR comes from a woman aged 40 to 49 in good health and CMV-seropositive. The chain uses TRBV6-6 and TRBJ2-3; 8 positions agree with TRBD2. Input material: PBMCs. The CDR3 bases are TGTGCCAGCAGCGGCGGGGCTAGCGGGTACACAGATACGCAGTATTTT. This translates into CASSGGASGYTDTQYF.